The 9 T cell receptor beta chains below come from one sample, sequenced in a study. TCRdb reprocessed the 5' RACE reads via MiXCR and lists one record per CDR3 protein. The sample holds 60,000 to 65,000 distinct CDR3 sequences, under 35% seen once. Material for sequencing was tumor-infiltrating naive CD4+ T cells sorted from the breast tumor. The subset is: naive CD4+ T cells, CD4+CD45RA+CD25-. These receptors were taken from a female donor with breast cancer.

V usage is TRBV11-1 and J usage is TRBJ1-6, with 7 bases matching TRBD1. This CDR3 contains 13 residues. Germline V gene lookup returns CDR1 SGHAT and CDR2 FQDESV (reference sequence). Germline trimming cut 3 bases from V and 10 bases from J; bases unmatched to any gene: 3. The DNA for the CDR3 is TGTGCCAGCAGCTTTACAGGGGACTCACCCCTCCACTTT. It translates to CASSFTGDSPLHF.

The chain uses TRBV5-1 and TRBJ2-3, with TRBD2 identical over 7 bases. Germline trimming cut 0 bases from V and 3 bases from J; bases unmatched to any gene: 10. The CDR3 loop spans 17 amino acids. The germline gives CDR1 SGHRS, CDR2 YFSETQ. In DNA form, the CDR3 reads TGCGCCAGCAGCTTGGGGCCGACTAGCAAGCGAACAGATACGCAGTATTTT. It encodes CASSLGPTSKRTDTQYF.

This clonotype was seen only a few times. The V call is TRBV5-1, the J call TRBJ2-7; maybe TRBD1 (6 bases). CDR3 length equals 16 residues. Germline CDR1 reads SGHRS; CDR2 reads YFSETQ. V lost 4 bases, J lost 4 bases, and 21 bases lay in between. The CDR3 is CASSPDPQGFRYEQYF. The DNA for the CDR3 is TGCGCCAGCAGCCCTGACCCACAGGGTTTTAGGTACGAGCAGTACTTC.

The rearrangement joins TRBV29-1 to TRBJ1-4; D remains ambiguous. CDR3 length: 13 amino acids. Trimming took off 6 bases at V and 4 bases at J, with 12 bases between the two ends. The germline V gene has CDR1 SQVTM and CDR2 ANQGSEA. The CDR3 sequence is CSVVGQDNEKLFF. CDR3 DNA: TGCAGCGTCGTCGGGCAGGATAATGAAAAACTGTTTTTT.

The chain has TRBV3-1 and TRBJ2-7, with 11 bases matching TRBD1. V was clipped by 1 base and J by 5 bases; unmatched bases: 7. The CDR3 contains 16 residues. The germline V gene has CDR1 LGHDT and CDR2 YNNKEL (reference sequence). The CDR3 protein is CASSQGWGQGVNEQYF. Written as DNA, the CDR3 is TGTGCCAGCAGCCAAGGTTGGGGACAGGGGGTCAACGAGCAGTACTTC.

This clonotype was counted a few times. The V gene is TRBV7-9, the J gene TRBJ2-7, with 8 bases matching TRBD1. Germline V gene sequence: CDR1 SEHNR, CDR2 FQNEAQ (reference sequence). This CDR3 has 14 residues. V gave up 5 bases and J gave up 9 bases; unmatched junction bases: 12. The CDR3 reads CASSDRGSTKGQYF. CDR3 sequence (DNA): TGTGCCAGCAGCGACAGGGGCTCCACCAAGGGGCAGTACTTC.

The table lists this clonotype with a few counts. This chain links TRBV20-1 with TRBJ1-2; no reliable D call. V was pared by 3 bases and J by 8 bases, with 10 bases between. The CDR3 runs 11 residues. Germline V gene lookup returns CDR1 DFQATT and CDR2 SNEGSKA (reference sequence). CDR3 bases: TGCAGTGCTAGTTCCGGCGGGGGCTACACCTTC. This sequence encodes CSASSGGGYTF.

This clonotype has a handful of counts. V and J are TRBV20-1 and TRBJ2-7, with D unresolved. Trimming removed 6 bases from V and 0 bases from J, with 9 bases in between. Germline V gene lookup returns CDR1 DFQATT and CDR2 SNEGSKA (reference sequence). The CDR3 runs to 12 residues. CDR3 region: CSALKDSYEQYF. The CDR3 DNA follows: TGCAGTGCATTAAAGGACTCCTACGAGCAGTACTTC.

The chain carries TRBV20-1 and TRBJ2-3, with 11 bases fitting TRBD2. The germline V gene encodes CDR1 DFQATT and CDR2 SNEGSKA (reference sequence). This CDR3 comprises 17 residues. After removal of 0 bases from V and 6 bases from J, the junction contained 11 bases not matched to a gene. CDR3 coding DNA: TGCAGTGCTAGAGATCGTATTCTAGCGGGAGGTGGGGATACGCAGTATTTT. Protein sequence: CSARDRILAGGGDTQYF.